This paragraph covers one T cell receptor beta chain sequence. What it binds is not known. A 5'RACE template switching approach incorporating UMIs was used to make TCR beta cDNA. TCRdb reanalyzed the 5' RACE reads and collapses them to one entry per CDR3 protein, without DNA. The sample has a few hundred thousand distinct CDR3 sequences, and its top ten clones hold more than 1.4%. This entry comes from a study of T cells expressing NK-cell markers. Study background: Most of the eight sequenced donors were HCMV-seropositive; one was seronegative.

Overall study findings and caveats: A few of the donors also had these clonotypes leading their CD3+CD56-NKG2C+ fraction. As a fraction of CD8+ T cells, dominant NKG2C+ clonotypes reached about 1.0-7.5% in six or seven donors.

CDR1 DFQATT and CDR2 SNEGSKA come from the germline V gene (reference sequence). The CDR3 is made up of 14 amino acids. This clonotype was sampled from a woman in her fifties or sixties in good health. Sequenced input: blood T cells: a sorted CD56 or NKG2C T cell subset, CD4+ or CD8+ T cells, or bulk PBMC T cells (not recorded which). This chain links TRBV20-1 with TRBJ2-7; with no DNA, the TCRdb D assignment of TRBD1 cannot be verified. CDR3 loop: CSAREQGRFYEQYF.